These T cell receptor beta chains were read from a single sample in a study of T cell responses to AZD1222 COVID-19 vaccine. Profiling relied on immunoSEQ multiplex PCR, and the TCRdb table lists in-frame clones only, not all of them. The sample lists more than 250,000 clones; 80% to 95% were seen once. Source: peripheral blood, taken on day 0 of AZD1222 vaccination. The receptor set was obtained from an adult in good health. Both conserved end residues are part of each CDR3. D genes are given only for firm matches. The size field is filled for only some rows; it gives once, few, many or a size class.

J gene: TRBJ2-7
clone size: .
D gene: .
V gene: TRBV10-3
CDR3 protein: CAIREGGGEQYF
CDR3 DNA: TGTGCCATCAGGGAAGGTGGCGGCGAGCAGTACTTC

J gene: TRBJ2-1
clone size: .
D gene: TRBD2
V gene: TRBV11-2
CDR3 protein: CASSLVGTSGGYNEQFF
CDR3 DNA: TGTGCCAGCAGCTTAGTCGGTACTAGCGGGGGGTACAATGAGCAGTTCTTC

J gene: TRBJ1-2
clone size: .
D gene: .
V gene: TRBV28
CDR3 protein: CASSLSTPGGPIYGYTF
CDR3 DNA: TGTGCCAGCAGTTTATCCACCCCGGGGGGCCCCATTTATGGCTACACCTTC

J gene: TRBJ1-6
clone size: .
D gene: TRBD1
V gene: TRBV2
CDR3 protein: CASSEQGAGSYNSPLHF
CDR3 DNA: TGTGCCAGCAGCGAACAGGGGGCTGGATCCTATAATTCACCCCTCCACTTT

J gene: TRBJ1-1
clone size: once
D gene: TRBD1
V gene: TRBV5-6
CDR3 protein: CASSLTGVPEAFF
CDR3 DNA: TGTGCCAGCAGCCTGACAGGGGTCCCTGAAGCTTTCTTT

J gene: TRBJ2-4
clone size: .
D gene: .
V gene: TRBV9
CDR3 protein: CASTAGPSIAKNIQYF
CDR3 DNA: TGTGCCAGCACCGCCGGCCCAAGCATAGCCAAAAACATTCAGTACTTC

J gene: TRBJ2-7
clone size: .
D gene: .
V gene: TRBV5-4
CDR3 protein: CASSLDRDRPYEQYF
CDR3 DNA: TGTGCCAGCAGCTTGGACAGGGATCGGCCCTACGAGCAGTACTTC

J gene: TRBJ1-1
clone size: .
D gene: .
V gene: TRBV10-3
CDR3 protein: CAISPSVNTEAFF
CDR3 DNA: TGTGCCATCAGTCCGTCAGTGAACACTGAAGCTTTCTTT

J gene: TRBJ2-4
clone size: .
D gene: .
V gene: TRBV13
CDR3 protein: CASSLGNALNIQYF
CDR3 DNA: TGTGCCAGCAGCTTAGGTAATGCCTTGAACATTCAGTACTTC

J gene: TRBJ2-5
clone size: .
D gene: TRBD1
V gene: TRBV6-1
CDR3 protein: CASSEGAGGETQYF
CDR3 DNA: TGTGCCAGCAGTGAAGGAGCAGGGGGAGAGACCCAGTACTTC

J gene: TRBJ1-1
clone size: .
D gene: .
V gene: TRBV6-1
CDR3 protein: CASSEGQHTEAFF
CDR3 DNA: TGTGCCAGCAGTGAAGGGCAGCACACTGAAGCTTTCTTT

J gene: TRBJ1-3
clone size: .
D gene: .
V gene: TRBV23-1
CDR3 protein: CASTRPDEGSGNTIYF
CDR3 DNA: TGCGCCAGCACTCGACCGGACGAAGGGTCTGGAAACACCATATATTTT

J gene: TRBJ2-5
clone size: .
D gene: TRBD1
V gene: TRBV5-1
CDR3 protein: CASSPRGTGGQETQYF
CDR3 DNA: TGCGCCAGCAGCCCAAGAGGTACAGGGGGCCAAGAGACCCAGTACTTC

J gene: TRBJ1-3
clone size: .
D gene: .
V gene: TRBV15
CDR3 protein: CATSRDKRGNTIYF
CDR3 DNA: TGTGCCACCAGCAGAGATAAAAGGGGAAACACCATATATTTT

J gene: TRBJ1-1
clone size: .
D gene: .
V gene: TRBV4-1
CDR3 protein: CASSPWALSTEAFF
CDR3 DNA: TGCGCCAGCAGCCCTTGGGCCCTGAGCACTGAAGCTTTCTTT

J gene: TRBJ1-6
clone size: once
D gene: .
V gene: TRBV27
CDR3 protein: CASSLTGAQGISPLHF
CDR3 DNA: TGTGCCAGCAGTTTAACCGGGGCTCAGGGAATTTCACCCCTCCACTTT

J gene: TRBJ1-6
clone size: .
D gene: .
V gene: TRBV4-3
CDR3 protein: CASSQERGPNSPLHF
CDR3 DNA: TGCGCCAGCAGCCAAGAACGGGGGCCGAATTCACCCCTCCACTTT

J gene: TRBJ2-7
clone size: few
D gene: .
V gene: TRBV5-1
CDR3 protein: CASSEGQQGPYEQYF
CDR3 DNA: TGCGCCAGCAGCGAGGGTCAGCAGGGTCCCTACGAGCAGTACTTC

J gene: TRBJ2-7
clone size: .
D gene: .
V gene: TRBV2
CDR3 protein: CASGGAGRYEQYF
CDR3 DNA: TGTGCCAGCGGCGGGGCTGGTCGCTACGAGCAGTACTTC

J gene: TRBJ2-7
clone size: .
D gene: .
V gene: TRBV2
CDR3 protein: CASSRVVKGYEQYF
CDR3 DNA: TGTGCCAGCAGTCGGGTCGTAAAAGGCTACGAGCAGTACTTC

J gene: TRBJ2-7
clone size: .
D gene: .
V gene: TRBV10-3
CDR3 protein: CAISDRESSYEQYF
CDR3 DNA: TGTGCCATCAGTGATAGGGAGAGCTCCTACGAGCAGTACTTC

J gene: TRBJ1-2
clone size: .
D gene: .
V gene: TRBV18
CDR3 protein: CASSPQQNRAEGYTF
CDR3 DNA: TGTGCCAGCTCACCACAGCAGAACAGAGCCGAGGGCTACACCTTC

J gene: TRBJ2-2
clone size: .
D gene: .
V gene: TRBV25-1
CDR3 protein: CASKSQNTGELFF
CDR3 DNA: TGTGCCAGCAAAAGTCAGAACACCGGGGAGCTGTTTTTT

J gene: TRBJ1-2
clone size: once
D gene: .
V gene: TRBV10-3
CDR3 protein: CAITDTGHYTF
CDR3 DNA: TGTGCCATCACAGACACAGGGCACTACACCTTC

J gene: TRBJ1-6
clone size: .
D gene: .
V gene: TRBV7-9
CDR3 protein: CASSEPMGSPLHF
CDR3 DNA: TGTGCCAGCAGCGAGCCCATGGGTTCACCCCTCCACTTT

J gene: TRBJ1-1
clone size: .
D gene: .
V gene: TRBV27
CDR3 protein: CASSWGGRGNTEAFF
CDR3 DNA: TGTGCCAGCAGTTGGGGGGGCAGGGGGAACACTGAAGCTTTCTTT

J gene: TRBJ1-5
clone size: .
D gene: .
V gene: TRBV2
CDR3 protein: CASSDGQGRPQHF
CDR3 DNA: TGTGCCAGCAGTGATGGGCAGGGGAGGCCCCAGCATTTT

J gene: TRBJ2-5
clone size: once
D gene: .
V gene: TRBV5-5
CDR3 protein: CASSFSTGTQETQYF
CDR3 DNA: TGTGCCAGCAGCTTTTCGACGGGAACCCAAGAGACCCAGTACTTC

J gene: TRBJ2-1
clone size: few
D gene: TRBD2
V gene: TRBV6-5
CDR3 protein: CASTGTSGYNEQFF
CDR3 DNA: TGTGCCAGCACAGGTACTAGCGGGTACAATGAGCAGTTCTTC

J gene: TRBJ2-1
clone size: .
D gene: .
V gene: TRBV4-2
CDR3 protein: CASSQVGTEQFF
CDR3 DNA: TGTGCCAGCAGCCAAGTAGGGACTGAGCAGTTCTTC

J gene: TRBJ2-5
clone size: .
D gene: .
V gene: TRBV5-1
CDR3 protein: CASSLQGTQYF
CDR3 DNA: TGCGCCAGCAGCTTACAGGGAACCCAGTACTTC

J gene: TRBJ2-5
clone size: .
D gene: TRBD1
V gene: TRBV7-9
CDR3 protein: CASSPGAGGTETQYF
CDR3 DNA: TGTGCCAGCAGCCCTGGGGCAGGGGGCACGGAGACCCAGTACTTC

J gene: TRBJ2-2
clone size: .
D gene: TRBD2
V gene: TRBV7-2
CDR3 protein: CASTQTSGIGTGELFF
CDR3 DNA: TGTGCCAGCACCCAGACTAGCGGGATAGGTACCGGGGAGCTGTTTTTT

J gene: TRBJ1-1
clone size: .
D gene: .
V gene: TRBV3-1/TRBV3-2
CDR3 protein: CASSPEGREKTEAFF
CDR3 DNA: TGTGCCAGCAGCCCCGAGGGCAGGGAAAAAACTGAAGCTTTCTTT

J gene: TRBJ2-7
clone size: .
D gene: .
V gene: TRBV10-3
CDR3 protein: CAISPGPYEQYF
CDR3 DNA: TGTGCCATCAGCCCGGGACCCTACGAGCAGTACTTC

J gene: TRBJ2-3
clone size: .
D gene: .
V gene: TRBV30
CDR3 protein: CAWSPSRVSGTDTQYF
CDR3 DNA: TGTGCCTGGAGTCCATCGCGGGTGTCCGGCACAGATACGCAGTATTTT

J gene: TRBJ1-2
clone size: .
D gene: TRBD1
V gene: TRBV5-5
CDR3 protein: CASSTRGLYGYTF
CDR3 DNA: TGTGCCAGCAGTACAAGGGGGCTCTATGGCTACACCTTC

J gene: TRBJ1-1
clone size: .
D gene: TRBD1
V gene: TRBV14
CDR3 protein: CASSLPGGTASFF
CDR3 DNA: TGTGCCAGCAGCCTACCAGGGGGTACCGCATCTTTCTTT

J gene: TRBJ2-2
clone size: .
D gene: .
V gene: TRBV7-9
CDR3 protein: CASSLRRDRTNTGELFF
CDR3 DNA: TGTGCCAGCAGCTTACGACGCGACCGAACGAACACCGGGGAGCTGTTTTTT

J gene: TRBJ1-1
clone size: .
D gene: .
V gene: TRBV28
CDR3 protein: CASSFGINTEAFF
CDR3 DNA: TGTGCCAGCAGTTTTGGGATCAACACTGAAGCTTTCTTT

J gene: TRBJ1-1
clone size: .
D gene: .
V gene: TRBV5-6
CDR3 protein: CASSLSPAWGFDTEAFF
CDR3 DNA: TGTGCCAGCAGCTTGAGCCCGGCGTGGGGGTTTGACACTGAAGCTTTCTTT

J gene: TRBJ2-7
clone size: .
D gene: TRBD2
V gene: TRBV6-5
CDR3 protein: CASRPGLAGGGEQYF
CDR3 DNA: TGTGCCAGCAGGCCCGGACTAGCGGGAGGCGGCGAGCAGTACTTC

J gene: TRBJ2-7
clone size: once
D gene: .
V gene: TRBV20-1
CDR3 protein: CSASANNEQYF
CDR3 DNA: TGCAGTGCTAGTGCCAATAACGAGCAGTACTTC

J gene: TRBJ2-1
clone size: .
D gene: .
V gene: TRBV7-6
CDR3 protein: CASSHPGLPSSYNEQFF
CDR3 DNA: TGTGCCAGCAGCCATCCGGGACTTCCCAGCTCCTACAATGAGCAGTTCTTC

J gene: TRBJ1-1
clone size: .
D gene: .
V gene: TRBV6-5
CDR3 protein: CASTKEVVRETFF
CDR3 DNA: TGTGCCAGCACCAAGGAGGTGGTGAGAGAGACTTTCTTT

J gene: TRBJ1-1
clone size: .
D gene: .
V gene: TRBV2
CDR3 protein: CASSLENTEAFF
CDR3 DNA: TGTGCCAGCAGTTTAGAGAACACTGAAGCTTTCTTT

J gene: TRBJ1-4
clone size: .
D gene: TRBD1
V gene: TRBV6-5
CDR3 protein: CASSYSGQWVEKLFF
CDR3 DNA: TGTGCCAGCAGTTACTCGGGACAGTGGGTTGAAAAACTGTTTTTT

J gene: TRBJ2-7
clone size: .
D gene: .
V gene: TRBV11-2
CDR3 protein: CASSFRGGSSYEQYF
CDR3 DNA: TGTGCCAGCAGCTTTAGAGGGGGGTCCTCCTACGAGCAGTACTTC

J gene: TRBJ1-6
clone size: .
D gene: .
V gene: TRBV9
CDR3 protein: CASSVGPFLDNSPLHF
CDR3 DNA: TGTGCCAGCAGCGTAGGACCCTTTTTGGATAATTCACCCCTCCACTTT

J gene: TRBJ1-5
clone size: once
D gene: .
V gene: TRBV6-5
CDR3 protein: CASSGRGNQPQHF
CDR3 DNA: TGTGCCAGCTCCGGACGGGGCAATCAGCCCCAGCATTTT

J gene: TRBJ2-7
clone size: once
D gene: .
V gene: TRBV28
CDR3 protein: CASSPYSGESEYF
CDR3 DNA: TGTGCCAGCTCCCCCTATTCGGGGGAGTCTGAGTACTTC

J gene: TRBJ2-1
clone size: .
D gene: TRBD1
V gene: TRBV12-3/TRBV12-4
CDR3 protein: CASTSNRGYEQFF
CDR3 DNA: TGTGCCAGCACCTCGAACAGGGGTTATGAGCAGTTCTTC

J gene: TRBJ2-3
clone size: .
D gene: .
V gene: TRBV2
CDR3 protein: CASSDRPTGTDTQYF
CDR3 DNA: TGTGCCAGCAGTGATCGACCCACGGGTACAGATACGCAGTATTTT